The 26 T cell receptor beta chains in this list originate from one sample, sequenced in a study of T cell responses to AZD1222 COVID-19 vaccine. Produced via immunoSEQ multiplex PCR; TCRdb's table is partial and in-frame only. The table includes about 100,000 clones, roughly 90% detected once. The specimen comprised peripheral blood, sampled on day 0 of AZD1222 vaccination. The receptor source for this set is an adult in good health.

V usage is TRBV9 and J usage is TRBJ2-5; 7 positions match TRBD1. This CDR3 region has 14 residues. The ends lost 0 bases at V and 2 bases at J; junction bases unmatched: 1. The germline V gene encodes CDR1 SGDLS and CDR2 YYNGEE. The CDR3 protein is CASSVGTGQETQYF. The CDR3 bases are TGTGCCAGCAGCGTAGGGACAGGTCAAGAGACCCAGTACTTC.

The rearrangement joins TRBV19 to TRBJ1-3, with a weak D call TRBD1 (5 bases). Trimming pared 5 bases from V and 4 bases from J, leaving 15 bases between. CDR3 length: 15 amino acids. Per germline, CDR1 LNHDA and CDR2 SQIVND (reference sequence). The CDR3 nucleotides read TGTGCCAGTAGTGTAACCGGGACGGAGGGAAACACCATATATTTT. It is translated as CASSVTGTEGNTIYF.

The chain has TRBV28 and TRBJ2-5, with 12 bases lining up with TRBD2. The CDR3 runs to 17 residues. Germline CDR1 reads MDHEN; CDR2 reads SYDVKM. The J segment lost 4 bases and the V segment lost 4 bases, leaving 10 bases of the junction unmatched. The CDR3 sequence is CASSSQASGRALETQYF. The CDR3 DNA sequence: TGTGCCAGCAGTTCACAGGCTAGCGGGAGGGCCCTAGAGACCCAGTACTTC.

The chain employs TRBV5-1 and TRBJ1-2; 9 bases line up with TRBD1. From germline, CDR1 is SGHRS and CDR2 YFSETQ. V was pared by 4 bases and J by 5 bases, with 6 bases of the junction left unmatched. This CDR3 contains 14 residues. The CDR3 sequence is CASSLGQGGYGYTF. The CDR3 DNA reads TGCGCCAGCAGCCTGGGACAGGGTGGTTATGGCTACACCTTC. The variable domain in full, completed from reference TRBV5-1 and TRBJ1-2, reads KAGVTQTPRYLIKTRGQQVTLSCSPISGHRSVSWYQQTPGQGLQFLFEYFSETQRNKGNFPGRFSGRQFSNSRSEMNVSTLELGDSALYLCASSLGQGGYGYTFGSGTRLTVV.

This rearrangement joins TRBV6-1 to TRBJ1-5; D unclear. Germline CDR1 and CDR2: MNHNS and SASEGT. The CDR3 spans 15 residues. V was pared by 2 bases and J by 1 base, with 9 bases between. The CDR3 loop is CASSENWGSNQPQHF. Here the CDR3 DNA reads TGTGCCAGCAGTGAAAATTGGGGAAGCAATCAGCCCCAGCATTTT.

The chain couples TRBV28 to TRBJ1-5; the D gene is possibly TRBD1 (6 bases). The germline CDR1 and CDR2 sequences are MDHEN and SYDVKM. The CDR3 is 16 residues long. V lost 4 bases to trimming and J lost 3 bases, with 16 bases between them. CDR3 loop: CASSSPGGGNNQPQHF. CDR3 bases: TGTGCCAGCAGTTCCCCGGGAGGGGGTAACAATCAGCCCCAGCATTTT.

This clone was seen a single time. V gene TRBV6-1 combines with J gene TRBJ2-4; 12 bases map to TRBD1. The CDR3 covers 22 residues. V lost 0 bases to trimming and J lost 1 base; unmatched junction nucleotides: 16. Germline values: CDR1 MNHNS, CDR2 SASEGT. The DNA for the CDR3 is TGTGCCAGCAGTGAAGCGAGGGGACCGGGACAGGGGGCTGTTGGGGCCAAAAACATTCAGTACTTC. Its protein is CASSEARGPGQGAVGAKNIQYF.

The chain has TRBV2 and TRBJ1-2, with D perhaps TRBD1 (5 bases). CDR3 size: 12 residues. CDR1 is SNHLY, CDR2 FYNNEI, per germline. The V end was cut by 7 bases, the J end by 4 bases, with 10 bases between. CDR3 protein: CASKDNGYGYTF. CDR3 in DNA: TGTGCCAGCAAGGACAACGGCTATGGCTACACCTTC.

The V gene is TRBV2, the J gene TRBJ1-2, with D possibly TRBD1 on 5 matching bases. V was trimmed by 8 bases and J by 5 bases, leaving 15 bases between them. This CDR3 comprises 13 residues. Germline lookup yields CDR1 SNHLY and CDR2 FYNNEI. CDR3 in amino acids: CASQQARAYGYTF. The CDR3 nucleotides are TGTGCCAGCCAACAGGCGCGAGCTTATGGCTACACCTTC.

In nucleotides, the CDR3 is TGTGCCAGCAGCCTTGGACAGGGGGTAATGAACACTGAAGCTTTCTTT. Its translation: CASSLGQGVMNTEAFF. The rearrangement uses TRBV16 and TRBJ1-1, with 10 bases aligning to TRBD1. The CDR3 runs to 16 residues. Germline assignment: CDR1 KGHSY and CDR2 FQNENV. V lost 4 bases and J lost 0; bases outside the gene matches: 5.

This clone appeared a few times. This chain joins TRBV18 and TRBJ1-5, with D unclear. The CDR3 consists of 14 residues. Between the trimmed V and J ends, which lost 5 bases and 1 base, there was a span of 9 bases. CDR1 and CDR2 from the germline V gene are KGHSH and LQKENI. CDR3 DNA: TGTGCCAGCTCAGCAGGACTCAGCAATCAGCCCCAGCATTTT. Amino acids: CASSAGLSNQPQHF. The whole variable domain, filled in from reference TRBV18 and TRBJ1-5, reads NAGVMQNPRHLVRRRGQEARLRCSPMKGHSHVYWYRQLPEEGLKFMVYLQKENIIDESGMPKERFSAEFPKEGPSILRIQQVVRGDSAAYFCASSAGLSNQPQHFGDGTRLSIL.

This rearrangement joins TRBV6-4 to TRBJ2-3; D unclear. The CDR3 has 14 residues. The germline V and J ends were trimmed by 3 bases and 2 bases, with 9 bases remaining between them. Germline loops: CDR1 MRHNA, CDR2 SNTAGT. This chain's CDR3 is CASSEWPDTDTQYF. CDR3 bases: TGTGCCAGCAGTGAGTGGCCCGACACAGATACGCAGTATTTT.

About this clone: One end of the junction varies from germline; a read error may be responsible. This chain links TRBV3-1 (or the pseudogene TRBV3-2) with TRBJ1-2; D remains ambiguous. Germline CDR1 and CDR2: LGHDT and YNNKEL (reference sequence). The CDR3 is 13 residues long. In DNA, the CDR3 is TGTGCCAGCAGCCAAGACCCCCTTCGGGGTCGTGCCTTC. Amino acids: CASSQDPLRGRAF.

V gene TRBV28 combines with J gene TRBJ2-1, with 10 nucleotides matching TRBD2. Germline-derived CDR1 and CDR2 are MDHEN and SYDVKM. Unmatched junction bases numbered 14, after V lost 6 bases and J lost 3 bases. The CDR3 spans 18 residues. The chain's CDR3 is CASSHRLGLADLYNEQFF. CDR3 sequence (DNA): TGTGCCAGCAGCCACAGACTAGGACTAGCGGACCTCTACAATGAGCAGTTCTTC.

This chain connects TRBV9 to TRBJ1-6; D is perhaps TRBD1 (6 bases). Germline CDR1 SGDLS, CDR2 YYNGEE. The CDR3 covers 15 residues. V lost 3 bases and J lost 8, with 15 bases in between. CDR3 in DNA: TGTGCCAGCAGCGCAGATACAGGGTTAGATTCACCCCTCCACTTT. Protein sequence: CASSADTGLDSPLHF.

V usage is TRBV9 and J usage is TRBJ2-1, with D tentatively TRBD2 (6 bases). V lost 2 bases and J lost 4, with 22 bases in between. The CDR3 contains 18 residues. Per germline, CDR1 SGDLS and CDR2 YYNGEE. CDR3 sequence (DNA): TGTGCCAGCAGCGTTCTCAGCGGCGGGGAAATCCTATACAATGAGCAGTTCTTC. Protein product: CASSVLSGGEILYNEQFF.

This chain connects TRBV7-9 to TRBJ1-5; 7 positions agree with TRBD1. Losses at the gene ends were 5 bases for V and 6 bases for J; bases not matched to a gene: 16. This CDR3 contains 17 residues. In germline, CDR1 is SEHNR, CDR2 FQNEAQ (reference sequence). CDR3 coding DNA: TGTGCCAGCAGCATACATGCCCCCACAGGGGCGAGTCAGCCCCAGCATTTT. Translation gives CASSIHAPTGASQPQHF.

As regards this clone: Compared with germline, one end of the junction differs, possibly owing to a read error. CDR3 amino acids: CASSLQGDKDF. CDR3 bases: TGTGCCAGCTCTCTACAAGGGGACAAAGATTTT. The chain recombines TRBV18 with TRBJ1-3; D might be TRBD1 (6 bases). The CDR3 is made up of 11 amino acids. The germline V gene has CDR1 KGHSH and CDR2 LQKENI.

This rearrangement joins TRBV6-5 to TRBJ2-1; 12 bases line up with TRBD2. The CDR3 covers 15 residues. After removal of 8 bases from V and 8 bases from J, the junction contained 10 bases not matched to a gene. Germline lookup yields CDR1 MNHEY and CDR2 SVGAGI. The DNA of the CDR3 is TGTGCCAGCGGCTTATCTAGCGGGAGGGCCGATGAGCAGTTCTTC. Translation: CASGLSSGRADEQFF.

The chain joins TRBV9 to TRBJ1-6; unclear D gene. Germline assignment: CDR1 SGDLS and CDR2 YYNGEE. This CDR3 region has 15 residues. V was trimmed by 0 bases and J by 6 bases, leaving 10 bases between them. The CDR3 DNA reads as TGTGCCAGCAGCGTAGCCCCGGGAGGTAATTCACCCCTCCACTTT. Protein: CASSVAPGGNSPLHF.

This chain's CDR3 is CASSAGTSGTRETQYF. The CDR3 DNA follows: TGTGCCAGCAGTGCCGGGACTAGCGGGACTAGGGAGACCCAGTACTTC. The chain is built from TRBV28 and TRBJ2-5, with TRBD2 matching 13 bases. CDR3 length: 16 residues. Germline CDR1 MDHEN, CDR2 SYDVKM. The J segment lost 5 bases and the V segment lost 5 bases, leaving 8 bases of the junction unmatched.

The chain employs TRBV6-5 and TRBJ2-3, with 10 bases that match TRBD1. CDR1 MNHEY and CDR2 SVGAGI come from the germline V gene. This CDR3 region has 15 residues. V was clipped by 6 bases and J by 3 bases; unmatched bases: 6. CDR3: CASSMGQGPTDTQYF. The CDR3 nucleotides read TGTGCCAGCAGCATGGGACAGGGGCCAACAGATACGCAGTATTTT.

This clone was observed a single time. DNA for the CDR3: TGTGCCAGCAGCAAAAACCCCAGCAGGGAGTCTGAAGCTTTCTTT. Encoded protein: CASSKNPSRESEAFF. V usage is TRBV7-2 and J usage is TRBJ1-1; the D gene is possibly TRBD1 (5 bases). V was cut by 5 bases and J by 6 bases, with 19 bases left in between. The CDR3 loop spans 15 amino acids. Germline CDR1 is SGHTA and CDR2 is FQGNSA. Based on the CDR3 plus reference TRBV7-2 and TRBJ1-1, the full variable domain is GAGVSQSPSNKVTEKGKDVELRCDPISGHTALYWYRQSLGQGLEFLIYFQGNSAPDKSGLPSDRFSAERTGGSVSTLTIQRTQQEDSAVYLCASSKNPSRESEAFFGQGTRLTVV.

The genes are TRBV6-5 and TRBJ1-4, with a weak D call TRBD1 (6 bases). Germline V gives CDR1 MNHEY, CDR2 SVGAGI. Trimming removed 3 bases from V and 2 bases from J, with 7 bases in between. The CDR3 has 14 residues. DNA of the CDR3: TGTGCCAGCAGTTATAGGGGGACTAATGAAAAACTGTTTTTT. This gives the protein CASSYRGTNEKLFF.

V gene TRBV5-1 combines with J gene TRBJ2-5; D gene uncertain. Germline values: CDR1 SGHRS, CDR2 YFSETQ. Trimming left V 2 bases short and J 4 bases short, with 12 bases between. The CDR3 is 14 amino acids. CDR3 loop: CASSLSVSAETQYF. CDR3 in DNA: TGCGCCAGCAGCTTATCAGTGTCTGCAGAGACCCAGTACTTC. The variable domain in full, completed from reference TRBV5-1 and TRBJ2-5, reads KAGVTQTPRYLIKTRGQQVTLSCSPISGHRSVSWYQQTPGQGLQFLFEYFSETQRNKGNFPGRFSGRQFSNSRSEMNVSTLELGDSALYLCASSLSVSAETQYFGPGTRLLVL.

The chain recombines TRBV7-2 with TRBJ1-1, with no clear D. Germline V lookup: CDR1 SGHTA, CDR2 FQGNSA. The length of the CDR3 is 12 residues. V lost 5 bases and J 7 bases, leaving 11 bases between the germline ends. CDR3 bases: TGTGCCAGCAGCCAAGGACGGGATGAAGCTTTCTTT. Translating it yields CASSQGRDEAFF.